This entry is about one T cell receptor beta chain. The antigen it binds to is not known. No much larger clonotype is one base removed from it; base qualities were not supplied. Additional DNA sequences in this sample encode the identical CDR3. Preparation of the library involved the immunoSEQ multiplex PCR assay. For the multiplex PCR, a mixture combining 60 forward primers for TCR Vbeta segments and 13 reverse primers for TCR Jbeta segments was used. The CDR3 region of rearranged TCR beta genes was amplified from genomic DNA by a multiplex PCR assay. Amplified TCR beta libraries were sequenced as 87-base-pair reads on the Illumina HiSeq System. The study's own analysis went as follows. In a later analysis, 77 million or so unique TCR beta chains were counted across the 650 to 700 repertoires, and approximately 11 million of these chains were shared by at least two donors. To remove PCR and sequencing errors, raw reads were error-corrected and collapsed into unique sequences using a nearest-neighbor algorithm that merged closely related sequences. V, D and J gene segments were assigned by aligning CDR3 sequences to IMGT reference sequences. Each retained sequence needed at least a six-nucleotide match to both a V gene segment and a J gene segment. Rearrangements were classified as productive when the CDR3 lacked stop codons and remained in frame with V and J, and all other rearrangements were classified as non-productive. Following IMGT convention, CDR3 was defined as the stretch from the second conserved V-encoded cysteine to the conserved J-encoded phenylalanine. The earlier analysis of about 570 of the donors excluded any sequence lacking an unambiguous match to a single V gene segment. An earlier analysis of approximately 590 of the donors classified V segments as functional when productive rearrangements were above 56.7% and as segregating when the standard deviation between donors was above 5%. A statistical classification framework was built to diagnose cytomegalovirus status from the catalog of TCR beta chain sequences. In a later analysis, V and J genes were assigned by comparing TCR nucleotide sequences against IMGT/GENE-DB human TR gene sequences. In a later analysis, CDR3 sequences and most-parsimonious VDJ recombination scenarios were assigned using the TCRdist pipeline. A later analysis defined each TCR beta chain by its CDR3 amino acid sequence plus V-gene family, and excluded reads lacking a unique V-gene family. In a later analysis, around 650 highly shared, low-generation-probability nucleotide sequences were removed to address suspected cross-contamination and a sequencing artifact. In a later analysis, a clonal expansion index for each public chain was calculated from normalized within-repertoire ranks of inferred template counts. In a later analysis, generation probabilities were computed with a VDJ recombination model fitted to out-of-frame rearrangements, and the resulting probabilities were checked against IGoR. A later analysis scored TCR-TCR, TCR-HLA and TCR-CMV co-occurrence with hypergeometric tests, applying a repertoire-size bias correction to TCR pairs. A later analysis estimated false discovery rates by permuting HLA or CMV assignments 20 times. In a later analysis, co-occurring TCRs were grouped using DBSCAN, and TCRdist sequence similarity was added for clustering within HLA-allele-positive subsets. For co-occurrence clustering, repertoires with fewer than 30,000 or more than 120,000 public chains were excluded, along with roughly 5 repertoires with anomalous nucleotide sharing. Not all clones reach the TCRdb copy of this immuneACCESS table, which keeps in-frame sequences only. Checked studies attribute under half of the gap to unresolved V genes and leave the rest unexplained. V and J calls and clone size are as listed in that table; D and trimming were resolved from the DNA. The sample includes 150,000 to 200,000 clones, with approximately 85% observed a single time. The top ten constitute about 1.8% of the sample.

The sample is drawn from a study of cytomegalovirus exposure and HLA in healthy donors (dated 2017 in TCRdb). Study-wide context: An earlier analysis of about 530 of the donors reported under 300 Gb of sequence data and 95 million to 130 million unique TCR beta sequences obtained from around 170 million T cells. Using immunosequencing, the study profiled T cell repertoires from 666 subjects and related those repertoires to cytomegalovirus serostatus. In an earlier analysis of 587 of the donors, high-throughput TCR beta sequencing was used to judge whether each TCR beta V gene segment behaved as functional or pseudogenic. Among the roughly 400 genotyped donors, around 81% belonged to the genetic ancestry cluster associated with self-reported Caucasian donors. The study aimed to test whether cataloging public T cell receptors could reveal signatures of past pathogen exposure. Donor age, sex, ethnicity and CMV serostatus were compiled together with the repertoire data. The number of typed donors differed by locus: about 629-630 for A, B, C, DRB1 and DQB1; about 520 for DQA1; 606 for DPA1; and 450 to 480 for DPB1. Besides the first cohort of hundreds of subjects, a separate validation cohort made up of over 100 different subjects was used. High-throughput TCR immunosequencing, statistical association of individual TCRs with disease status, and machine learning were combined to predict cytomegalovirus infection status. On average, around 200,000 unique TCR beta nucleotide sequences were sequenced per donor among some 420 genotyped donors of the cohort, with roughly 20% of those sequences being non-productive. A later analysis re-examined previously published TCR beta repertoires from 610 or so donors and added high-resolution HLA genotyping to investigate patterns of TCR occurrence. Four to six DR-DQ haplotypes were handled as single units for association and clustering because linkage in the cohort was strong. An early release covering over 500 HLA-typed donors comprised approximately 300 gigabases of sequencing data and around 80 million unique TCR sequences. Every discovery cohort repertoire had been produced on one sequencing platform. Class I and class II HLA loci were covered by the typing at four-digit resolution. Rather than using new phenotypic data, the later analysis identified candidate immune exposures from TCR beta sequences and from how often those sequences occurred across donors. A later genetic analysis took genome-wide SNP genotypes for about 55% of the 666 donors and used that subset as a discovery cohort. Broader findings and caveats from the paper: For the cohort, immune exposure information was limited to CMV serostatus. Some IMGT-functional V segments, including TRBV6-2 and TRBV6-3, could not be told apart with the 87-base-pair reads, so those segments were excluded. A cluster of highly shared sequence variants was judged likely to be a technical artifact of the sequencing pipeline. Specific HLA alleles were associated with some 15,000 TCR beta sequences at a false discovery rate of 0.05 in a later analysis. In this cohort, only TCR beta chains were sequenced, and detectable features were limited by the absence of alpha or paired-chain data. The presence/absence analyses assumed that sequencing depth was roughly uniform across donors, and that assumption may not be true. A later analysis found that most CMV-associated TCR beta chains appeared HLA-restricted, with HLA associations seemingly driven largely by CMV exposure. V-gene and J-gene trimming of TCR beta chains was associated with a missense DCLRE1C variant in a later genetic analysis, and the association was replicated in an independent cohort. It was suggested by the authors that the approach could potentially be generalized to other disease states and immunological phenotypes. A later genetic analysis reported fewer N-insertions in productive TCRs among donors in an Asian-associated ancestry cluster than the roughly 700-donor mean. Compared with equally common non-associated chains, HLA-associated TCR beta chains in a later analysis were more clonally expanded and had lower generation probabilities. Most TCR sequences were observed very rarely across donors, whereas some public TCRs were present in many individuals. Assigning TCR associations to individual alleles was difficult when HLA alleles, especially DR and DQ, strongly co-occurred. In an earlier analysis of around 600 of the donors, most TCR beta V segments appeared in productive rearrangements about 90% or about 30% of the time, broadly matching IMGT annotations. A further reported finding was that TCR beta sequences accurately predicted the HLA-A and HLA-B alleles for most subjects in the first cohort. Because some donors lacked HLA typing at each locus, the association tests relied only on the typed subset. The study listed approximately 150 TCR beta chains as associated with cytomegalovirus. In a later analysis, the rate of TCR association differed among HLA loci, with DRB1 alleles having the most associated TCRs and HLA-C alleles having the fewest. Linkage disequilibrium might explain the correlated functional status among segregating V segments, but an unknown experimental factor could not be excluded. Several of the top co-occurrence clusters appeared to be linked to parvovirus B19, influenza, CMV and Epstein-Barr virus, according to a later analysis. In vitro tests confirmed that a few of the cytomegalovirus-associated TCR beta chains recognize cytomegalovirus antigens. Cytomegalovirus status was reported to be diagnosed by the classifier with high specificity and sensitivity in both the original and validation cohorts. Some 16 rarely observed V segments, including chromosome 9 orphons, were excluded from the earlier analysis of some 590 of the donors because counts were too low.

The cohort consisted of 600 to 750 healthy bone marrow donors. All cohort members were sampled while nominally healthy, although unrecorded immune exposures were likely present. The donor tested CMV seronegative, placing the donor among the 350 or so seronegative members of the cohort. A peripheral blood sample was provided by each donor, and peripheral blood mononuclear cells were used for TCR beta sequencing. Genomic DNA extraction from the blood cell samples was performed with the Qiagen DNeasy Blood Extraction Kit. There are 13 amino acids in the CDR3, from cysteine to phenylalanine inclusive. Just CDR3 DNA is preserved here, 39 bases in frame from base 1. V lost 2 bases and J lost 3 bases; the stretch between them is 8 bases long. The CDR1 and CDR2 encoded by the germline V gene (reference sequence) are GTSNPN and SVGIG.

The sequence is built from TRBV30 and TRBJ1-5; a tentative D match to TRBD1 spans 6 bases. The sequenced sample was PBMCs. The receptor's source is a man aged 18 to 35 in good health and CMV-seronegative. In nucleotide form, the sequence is TGTGCCTGGAGTACAGGGAACAATCAGCCCCAGCATTTT. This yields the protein CAWSTGNNQPQHF.